These 20 T cell receptor beta chains share one sample of origin, sequenced in a study of shared clonotypes between healthy human individuals. Assay used: immunoSEQ multiplex PCR; TCRdb lists only in-frame clones, some missing. The repertoire holds 950,000 to 1,100,000 clones, 70% to 80% seen once, with roughly 1.5% in the top ten. The specimen sequenced was memory CD4+ T cells sorted from blood. The subset is: CD45RA-negative fraction. These receptors originate from a man aged 18-30 years in good health.

V usage is TRBV27 and J usage is TRBJ2-1, with 13 bases fitting TRBD2. CDR3 length equals 15 residues. The trim removed 5 bases at V and 7 bases at J, leaving 5 bases unmatched. The germline V gene has CDR1 MNHEY and CDR2 SMNVEV (reference sequence). CDR3 DNA: TGTGCCAGCAGTCAGGGACTAGCGGGAATGAATGAGCAGTTCTTC. The encoded protein is CASSQGLAGMNEQFF.

V usage is TRBV2 and J usage is TRBJ1-5; 7 nucleotides agree with TRBD1. J gave up 5 bases and V 4 bases, and 8 bases lay outside the gene matches. The CDR3 spans 15 residues. Looked up from germline, CDR1 is SNHLY and CDR2 is FYNNEI. CDR3 residues: CASSAATGRHQPQHF. As DNA, the CDR3 is TGTGCCAGCAGTGCGGCGACAGGGCGGCATCAGCCCCAGCATTTT. Based on the CDR3 plus reference TRBV2 and TRBJ1-5, the full variable domain is EPEVTQTPSHQVTQMGQEVILRCVPISNHLYFYWYRQILGQKVEFLVSFYNNEISEKSEIFDDQFSVERPDGSNFTLKIRSTKLEDSAMYFCASSAATGRHQPQHFGDGTRLSIL.

Regarding this clone: This same CDR3 is encoded by further DNA sequences in the sample. The V call is TRBV20-1, the J call TRBJ1-4; D remains ambiguous. The CDR3 is made up of 11 amino acids. Germline V gene lookup returns CDR1 DFQATT and CDR2 SNEGSKA (reference sequence). The V end lost 0 bases, the J end lost 5 bases, and 1 base lay between the germline ends. CDR3 sequence reads: CSARENEKLFF. The CDR3 DNA follows: TGCAGTGCTAGAGAAAATGAAAAACTGTTTTTT.

CDR3 sequence (DNA): TGTGCCAACCAGACAGGGTGTGCCTACGAGCAGTACTTC. This translates into CANQTGCAYEQYF. The chain joins TRBV6-4 to TRBJ2-7; TRBD1 matches at 7 bases. The CDR3 is 13 amino acids. With V trimmed by 10 bases and J by 2 bases, 8 bases remained unmatched. Germline V gives CDR1 MRHNA, CDR2 SNTAGT.

V gene TRBV6-6 combines with J gene TRBJ1-6; D gene uncertain. The CDR3 is 15 amino acids. Germline CDR1 and CDR2: MNHNY and SVGAGI (reference sequence). Trimming stripped 6 bases from V and 7 bases from J, with 16 bases between. CDR3 sequence: CASSTRAVLNSPLHF. The DNA for the CDR3 is TGTGCCAGCAGCACCCGGGCAGTACTGAATTCACCCCTCCACTTT.

The V call is TRBV30, the J call TRBJ2-7; TRBD1 matches 7 bases. V shed 5 bases, J shed 2 bases, and the junction held 3 bases outside the gene matches. This CDR3 is 12 amino acids long. Germline loops: CDR1 GTSNPN, CDR2 SVGIG (reference sequence). The DNA for the CDR3 is TGTGCCTGGGGGGACAGAGCCTACGAGCAGTACTTC. Translation: CAWGDRAYEQYF.

Written as DNA, the CDR3 is TGTGCCAGCAGTCCGGGCCCAACTAATGAAAAACTGTTTTTT. Its protein is CASSPGPTNEKLFF. The chain recombines TRBV28 with TRBJ1-4; D not resolved. Trimming pared 5 bases from V and 0 bases from J, leaving 7 bases between. The CDR3 is 14 amino acids. Germline V gene lookup returns CDR1 MDHEN and CDR2 SYDVKM.

The genes are TRBV2 and TRBJ2-3; the match to TRBD1 covers 7 bases. The CDR3 is made up of 14 amino acids. Germline V gene lookup returns CDR1 SNHLY and CDR2 FYNNEI. The J segment lost 1 base and the V segment lost 7 bases, leaving 5 bases of the junction unmatched. CDR3 residues: CASIGGGGTDTQYF. DNA of the CDR3: TGTGCCAGCATAGGGGGCGGAGGCACAGATACGCAGTATTTT.

J is TRBJ2-7 and V is TRBV27; no firm D call. Trimming shortened V by 8 bases and J by 8 bases, and 19 bases separated the two germline ends. Per germline, CDR1 MNHEY and CDR2 SMNVEV (reference sequence). This CDR3 comprises 13 residues. CDR3 loop: CASGDTFSPQQYF. CDR3 bases: TGTGCCAGCGGCGACACCTTCTCCCCACAGCAGTACTTC.

The chain uses TRBV28 and TRBJ1-2; 7 bases are a match to TRBD1. V trimming: 5 bases; J trimming: 8 bases; junction bases outside the gene matches: 14. The germline gives CDR1 MDHEN, CDR2 SYDVKM. This CDR3 is built from 15 residues. CDR3 in amino acids: CASSPPTGLIQGYTF. The DNA of the CDR3 is TGTGCCAGCAGTCCACCGACAGGGTTGATTCAGGGCTACACCTTC.

V is TRBV27 and J is TRBJ1-5, with unresolved D. The CDR3 consists of 11 residues. CDR1 MNHEY and CDR2 SMNVEV come from the germline V gene (reference sequence). Trimming pared 6 bases from V and 4 bases from J, leaving 4 bases between. In DNA, the CDR3 is TGTGCCAGCAGCCCGAATCAGCCCCAGCATTTT. It codes for CASSPNQPQHF.

Here the CDR3 reads CASRRAGPYNSPLHF. In nucleotides, the CDR3 is TGTGCCAGTAGGAGGGCTGGGCCATATAATTCACCCCTCCACTTT. The chain couples TRBV19 to TRBJ1-6, with D unresolved. V shed 6 bases and J shed 4 bases, with 13 bases lying between them. The CDR3 totals 15 residues. Germline values: CDR1 LNHDA, CDR2 SQIVND (reference sequence).

This clone was recorded a few times. The chain employs TRBV5-1 and TRBJ2-1; D is tentatively TRBD1 or TRBD2 (5 bases each). Trimming cost V 0 bases and J 9 bases, with 19 bases left between them. The CDR3 has 16 amino acids. Per germline, CDR1 SGHRS and CDR2 YFSETQ. The CDR3 loop is CASSLEAYGDGGEQFF. The CDR3 DNA follows: TGCGCCAGCAGCTTGGAGGCTTATGGGGACGGAGGTGAGCAGTTCTTC.

V is TRBV9 and J is TRBJ2-7; 11 bases match TRBD2. The ends lost 4 bases at V and 2 bases at J; junction bases unmatched: 5. The CDR3 has 15 residues. Germline CDR1 SGDLS, CDR2 YYNGEE. This chain's CDR3 is CASSLGTSGTYEQYF. The DNA for the CDR3 is TGTGCCAGCAGCCTTGGGACTAGCGGCACCTACGAGCAGTACTTC.

The DNA for the CDR3 is TGCGCCAGCAGTGAAGCCCCGTATGGGACCCAGTACTTC. It specifies CASSEAPYGTQYF. The gene calls are TRBV10-1 and TRBJ2-5; no firm D call. The CDR3 contains 13 residues. V was pared by 3 bases and J by 7 bases, with 12 bases between. Germline loops: CDR1 WNHNN, CDR2 SYGVQD (reference sequence).

The chain couples TRBV6-5 to TRBJ1-2; 8 bases align to TRBD1. The junction had 11 bases not matched to a gene; V was cut back by 5 bases and J by 6 bases. CDR1 and CDR2 from the germline V gene are MNHEY and SVGAGI. The CDR3 is 15 amino acids. CDR3 amino acids: CASSARGQGANGYTF. CDR3 sequence (DNA): TGTGCCAGCAGTGCCAGGGGCCAGGGGGCGAATGGCTACACCTTC.

This clone was recorded a few times. The chain combines TRBV7-2 with TRBJ2-5, with D hard to call. Between the trimmed V and J ends, which lost 1 base and 7 bases, there was a span of 10 bases. The CDR3 is 13 residues long. Germline CDR1 reads SGHTA; CDR2 reads FQGNSA. CDR3 sequence (DNA): TGTGCCAGCAGCTTAGGGGTGGAAGTGACCCAGTACTTC. Protein sequence: CASSLGVEVTQYF. The full variable domain, with the rest looked up from reference TRBV7-2 and TRBJ2-5, is GAGVSQSPSNKVTEKGKDVELRCDPISGHTALYWYRQSLGQGLEFLIYFQGNSAPDKSGLPSDRFSAERTGGSVSTLTIQRTQQEDSAVYLCASSLGVEVTQYFGPGTRLLVL.

The chain couples TRBV7-2 to TRBJ1-1; no reliable D call. Per germline, CDR1 SGHTA and CDR2 FQGNSA. The CDR3 runs 11 residues. V lost 5 bases to trimming and J lost 11 bases, with 12 bases between them. The CDR3 region is CASSQHRYAFF. The CDR3 region has the DNA TGTGCCAGCAGCCAACACCGTTATGCTTTCTTT.

This chain uses TRBV6-9 with TRBJ1-5; D not certain. Per the germline V gene, CDR1 is MNHGY and CDR2 is SVAAGI. CDR3 size: 10 residues. V lost 8 bases, J lost 2 bases, and 1 base lay in between. The CDR3 nucleotides are TGTGCCAGCGGCAATCAGCCCCAGCATTTT. The encoded protein is CASGNQPQHF.

The chain links TRBV7-2 to TRBJ1-6, with unresolved D. Per the germline V gene, CDR1 is SGHTA and CDR2 is FQGNSA. The V end lost 5 bases, the J end lost 6 bases, and 11 bases lay between the germline ends. This CDR3 spans 14 amino acids. The CDR3 DNA follows: TGTGCCAGCAGCCTGAAAAGAGTTAATTCACCCCTCCACTTT. Its protein is CASSLKRVNSPLHF.